These 11 T cell receptor beta chains share one sample of origin, sequenced in a study of cytomegalovirus exposure and HLA in healthy donors. PCR employed 60 Vbeta and 13 Jbeta primers. TCRdb keeps only in-frame clones here, not all; method: immunoSEQ multiplex PCR. The sample lists some 170,000 clones; around four fifths were seen once. Sequencing was performed on PBMCs. All receptors come from a man younger than 30 in good health and CMV-seropositive.

V and J are TRBV4-2 and TRBJ1-2; weak D call: TRBD1 (6 bases). In germline, CDR1 is LGHNA, CDR2 YNFKEQ. V was shortened by 5 bases and J by 5 bases, with 21 bases between the two germline ends. The CDR3 spans 16 residues. CDR3 region: CASSGGEGGASYGYTF. The CDR3 coding sequence is TGTGCCAGCAGCGGGGGGGAGGGGGGCGCATCGTATGGCTACACCTTC.

This clone was counted between two and nine times. The gene calls are TRBV7-9 and TRBJ1-1; tentatively, D is TRBD1 (5 bases). Trimming shortened V by 10 bases and J by 1 base, and 13 bases separated the two germline ends. The germline gives CDR1 SEHNR, CDR2 FQNEAQ (reference sequence). There are 13 residues in the CDR3. The CDR3 reads CATPGDRNTEAFF. The CDR3 DNA follows: TGTGCCACCCCCGGAGACAGGAACACTGAAGCTTTCTTT.

The chain has TRBV2 and TRBJ2-3; D gene ambiguous. The ends were cut back, 10 bases at V and 2 bases at J, with 7 bases in the middle. The CDR3 length is 11 residues. Per germline, CDR1 SNHLY and CDR2 FYNNEI. CDR3 protein: CATRVTDTQYF. Written as DNA, the CDR3 is TGTGCCACACGCGTCACAGATACGCAGTATTTT.

For this clone: Other DNA sequences in this sample translate to the same CDR3. The V call is TRBV16, the J call TRBJ2-7, with TRBD2 matching over 7 bases. The CDR3 has 16 residues. Germline CDR1 and CDR2: KGHSY and FQNENV. Losses at the gene ends were 6 bases for V and 0 bases for J; bases not matched to a gene: 11. This CDR3 reads CASSQRSGESSYEQYF. The CDR3 DNA follows: TGTGCCAGCAGTCAAAGGAGCGGGGAAAGCTCCTACGAGCAGTACTTC.

The chain has TRBV6-5 and TRBJ1-1, with TRBD1 identical over 7 bases. Losses at the gene ends were 5 bases for V and 7 bases for J; bases not matched to a gene: 10. CDR3 length: 14 amino acids. CDR1 MNHEY and CDR2 SVGAGI come from the germline V gene. The CDR3 bases are TGTGCCAGCAGTGCTCCAGGGGGTGCTTTTGAAGCTTTCTTT. This sequence encodes CASSAPGGAFEAFF.

The chain joins TRBV9 to TRBJ2-5, with D hard to call. Germline V lookup: CDR1 SGDLS, CDR2 YYNGEE. V lost 0 bases, J lost 0 bases, and 12 bases lay in between. This CDR3 spans 16 amino acids. The DNA for the CDR3 is TGTGCCAGCAGCGTAGGCGGAAGATTCTACCAAGAGACCCAGTACTTC. Its protein is CASSVGGRFYQETQYF.

The chain links TRBV6-1 to TRBJ1-2; D might be TRBD1 (5 bases). CDR1 and CDR2 (germline): MNHNS, SASEGT. The CDR3 contains 13 residues. V was cut by 1 base and J by 2 bases, with 5 bases left in between. The CDR3 region is CASSEEGNYGYTF. In DNA form, the CDR3 reads TGTGCCAGCAGTGAAGAGGGGAACTATGGCTACACCTTC.

J is TRBJ1-1 and V is TRBV28; possible D gene TRBD1, 6 bases. Germline-derived CDR1 and CDR2 are MDHEN and SYDVKM. The CDR3 has 14 amino acids. V shed 2 bases and J shed 1 base, with 8 bases lying between them. As DNA, the CDR3 is TGTGCCAGCAGTTTAAGGGGGGGGAACACTGAAGCTTTCTTT. Residues: CASSLRGGNTEAFF.

The chain is built from TRBV9 and TRBJ2-1, with 14 nucleotides matching TRBD2. CDR3 length: 15 amino acids. Losses at the gene ends were 3 bases for V and 9 bases for J; bases not matched to a gene: 5. CDR1 is SGDLS and CDR2 is YYNGEE in the germline V gene. CDR3 sequence (DNA): TGTGCCAGCAGCGAGTGGGGACTAGCGGGAGTTGAGCAGTTCTTC. It translates to CASSEWGLAGVEQFF. Full variable domain (missing parts from reference TRBV9 and TRBJ2-1): DSGVTQTPKHLITATGQRVTLRCSPRSGDLSVYWYQQSLDQGLQFLIQYYNGEERAKGNILERFSAQQFPDLHSELNLSSLELGDSALYFCASSEWGLAGVEQFFGPGTRLTVL.

The chain is built from TRBV7-6 and TRBJ2-3; TRBD1 agrees at 11 bases. The V and J ends lost 5 bases and 3 bases, in that order; junction bases with no gene match: 4. CDR1 and CDR2 from the germline V gene are SGHVS and FNYEAQ. This CDR3 contains 15 residues. The CDR3 DNA follows: TGTGCCAGCAGCCCCGGACAGGGGGCTACAGATACGCAGTATTTT. Translation gives CASSPGQGATDTQYF.

This clone was picked up one time. The J gene is TRBJ1-5, the V gene TRBV2; D possibly corresponds to TRBD1 (6 bases). V was shortened by 1 base and J by 4 bases, with 11 bases between the two germline ends. CDR3 size: 15 residues. Germline V gene sequence: CDR1 SNHLY, CDR2 FYNNEI. CDR3 DNA: TGTGCCAGCAGTGAAGAGGACAGCTTTAATCAGCCCCAGCATTTT. This sequence encodes CASSEEDSFNQPQHF.